The 15 T cell receptor beta chains below all came from one sample that was sequenced in a study of beta chain features in type 1 diabetes (dated by TCRdb to the late 2010s). Library construction relied on the immunoSEQ multiplex PCR assay. The High Capacity cDNA Reverse Transcription Kit was used to reverse transcribe all of the isolated RNA, meaning that expressed TCRB transcripts were what got sequenced. TCRdb re-hosts the immuneACCESS table, in-frame sequences only. Its copies lack some clones; in the studies checked, an unresolved V gene accounts for under half of them, and the cause for the rest is not known. The sample has approximately 120,000 clones on record, approximately 39% of them singletons. Jointly, the top ten make up roughly 0.064% of the sample. Material for sequencing was stem cell memory CD4+ T cells from blood. This sample's cell subset or site label indicates: stem cell-like memory CD4+ T cells. The source is a woman aged 18-30 years in good health.

The chain recombines TRBV28 with TRBJ1-5; D may be TRBD1 (5 bases). The CDR3 is 16 amino acids. From germline, CDR1 is MDHEN and CDR2 SYDVKM. The germline V and J ends were trimmed by 1 base and 1 base, with 11 bases remaining between them. The CDR3: CASSLLGQGSNQPQHF. The CDR3, as DNA: TGTGCCAGCAGTTTATTAGGGCAGGGAAGCAATCAGCCCCAGCATTTT.

The CDR3 loop reads CASSTTGEVVETQYF. In nucleotides, the CDR3 is TGCGCCAGCAGCACCACAGGGGAAGTGGTCGAGACCCAGTACTTC. The V call is TRBV5-1, the J call TRBJ2-5; 7 bases are shared with TRBD1. V shed 4 bases, J shed 5 bases, and the junction held 11 bases outside the gene matches. The CDR3 covers 15 residues. The germline gives CDR1 SGHRS, CDR2 YFSETQ.

The chain is built from TRBV29-1 and TRBJ1-1; D call uncertain. Trimming removed 6 bases at V and 0 bases at J, with 14 bases between. The CDR3 sequence is 14 residues long. Germline V gene sequence: CDR1 SQVTM, CDR2 ANQGSEA. The CDR3 sequence: CSVEDGRLNTEAFF. The DNA for the CDR3 is TGCAGCGTGGAGGACGGACGATTGAACACTGAAGCTTTCTTT.

The table lists this clone with a few counts. The V gene is TRBV27, the J gene TRBJ1-1; TRBD1 matches 7 bases. Germline CDR1 and CDR2: MNHEY and SMNVEV (reference sequence). With 3 bases clipped from V and 7 bases from J, the junction kept 8 bases outside the gene matches. This CDR3 spans 14 amino acids. CDR3 DNA sequence: TGTGCCAGCAGTTTCCGGGACAGCCTCGGTGAAGCTTTCTTT. Translation gives CASSFRDSLGEAFF.

This chain joins TRBV5-1 and TRBJ2-1; 14 bases fit TRBD2. V was clipped by 4 bases and J by 9 bases; unmatched bases: 6. The length of the CDR3 is 15 residues. Looked up from germline, CDR1 is SGHRS and CDR2 is YFSETQ. CDR3: CASSGGLAGGLEQFF. The CDR3 region has the DNA TGCGCCAGCAGCGGCGGACTAGCGGGAGGACTTGAGCAGTTCTTC.

J is TRBJ2-1 and V is TRBV18; a possible D gene is TRBD1 (6 bases). Trimming pared 3 bases from V and 2 bases from J, leaving 8 bases between. The CDR3 contains 14 residues. Germline loops: CDR1 KGHSH, CDR2 LQKENI. CDR3 DNA sequence: TGTGCCAGCTCACCTCGGGACACCTACAATGAGCAGTTCTTC. The encoded protein is CASSPRDTYNEQFF. The entire variable domain, with the rest obtained from reference TRBV18 and TRBJ2-1, is as follows: NAGVMQNPRHLVRRRGQEARLRCSPMKGHSHVYWYRQLPEEGLKFMVYLQKENIIDESGMPKERFSAEFPKEGPSILRIQQVVRGDSAAYFCASSPRDTYNEQFFGPGTRLTVL.

The rearrangement uses TRBV7-8 and TRBJ2-1; 7 nucleotides align to TRBD1. Per the germline V gene, CDR1 is SGHVS and CDR2 is FQNEAQ. The J segment lost 7 bases and the V segment lost 5 bases, leaving 11 bases of the junction unmatched. The length of the CDR3 is 15 residues. CDR3 nucleotides: TGTGCCAGCAGCGAGACACAGGGGTTGGTAAATGAGCAGTTCTTC. This encodes CASSETQGLVNEQFF.

The J gene is TRBJ2-1, the V gene TRBV18; 7 nucleotides align to TRBD2. Per the germline V gene, CDR1 is KGHSH and CDR2 is LQKENI. V lost 3 bases and J lost 0; bases outside the gene matches: 8. The CDR3 is 17 residues long. The CDR3 region has the DNA TGTGCCAGCTCACCTTTTTCAGCGGGGAGCTCCTACAATGAGCAGTTCTTC. Amino acid sequence: CASSPFSAGSSYNEQFF.

The sample holds a few counts of this clone. This sequence joins TRBV7-2 and TRBJ2-5, with 8 bases lining up with TRBD1. With V trimmed by 5 bases and J by 1 base, 3 bases remained unmatched. Germline CDR1 and CDR2: SGHTA and FQGNSA. The CDR3 length is 14 residues. Here the CDR3 DNA reads TGTGCCAGCAGCCTCACAGGGGGCCAAGAGACCCAGTACTTC. Residues: CASSLTGGQETQYF.

This clone was recorded a few times. The chain is built from TRBV28 and TRBJ1-1, with 7 bases aligning to TRBD1. Germline CDR1 and CDR2: MDHEN and SYDVKM. Unmatched junction bases numbered 8, after V lost 6 bases and J lost 7 bases. The CDR3 is 13 residues long. CDR3: CASRTQGQREAFF. CDR3 in DNA: TGTGCCAGCAGGACCCAGGGACAGCGTGAAGCTTTCTTT. Combining the CDR3 with reference TRBV28 and TRBJ1-1 gives the whole variable domain DVKVTQSSRYLVKRTGEKVFLECVQDMDHENMFWYRQDPGLGLRLIYFSYDVKMKEKGDIPEGYSVSREKKERFSLILESASTNQTSMYLCASRTQGQREAFFGQGTRLTVV.

This chain connects TRBV28 to TRBJ1-2, with TRBD1 identical over 7 bases. V lost 1 base and J lost 6; bases outside the gene matches: 14. CDR3 length equals 17 residues. Per the germline V gene, CDR1 is MDHEN and CDR2 is SYDVKM. The CDR3: CASSLSLPSTGRNGYTF. DNA of the CDR3: TGTGCCAGCAGTTTATCCCTACCATCGACAGGGAGAAATGGCTACACCTTC.

The chain couples TRBV10-3 to TRBJ2-1, with TRBD2 identical over 10 bases. The CDR3 consists of 14 residues. Unmatched junction bases numbered 6, after V lost 6 bases and J lost 7 bases. The V gene's germline CDR1 is ENHRY and CDR2 SYGVKD. The CDR3 spells CAIRSTSGPNEQFF. The DNA of the CDR3 is TGTGCCATCAGGTCGACTAGCGGGCCGAATGAGCAGTTCTTC.

V is TRBV7-9 and J is TRBJ2-3; D might be TRBD2 (7 bases). Germline CDR1 and CDR2: SEHNR and FQNEAQ (reference sequence). This CDR3 comprises 15 residues. The V and J ends lost 5 bases and 3 bases respectively, with 15 bases between them. The CDR3, as DNA: TGTGCCAGCAGCACCCGGCGGGGGCGGACAGATACGCAGTATTTT. As protein: CASSTRRGRTDTQYF.

The chain links TRBV19 to TRBJ2-7; 8 positions match TRBD2. This CDR3 is built from 12 residues. Looked up from germline, CDR1 is LNHDA and CDR2 is SQIVND (reference sequence). J gave up 5 bases and V 6 bases, and 3 bases lay outside the gene matches. DNA of the CDR3: TGTGCCAGTAGCGGGAGGGGCAACGAGCAGTACTTC. Encoded protein: CASSGRGNEQYF.

Only a few counts were recorded for this clone. This sequence joins TRBV19 and TRBJ2-1; maybe TRBD1 (5 bases). This CDR3 is 13 amino acids long. V lost 3 bases and J 8 bases, leaving 11 bases between the germline ends. Germline V gene data show CDR1 as LNHDA and CDR2 as SQIVND (reference sequence). In DNA form, the CDR3 reads TGTGCCAGTAGTATGGTGACAGAACATGAGCAGTTCTTC. This gives the protein CASSMVTEHEQFF.